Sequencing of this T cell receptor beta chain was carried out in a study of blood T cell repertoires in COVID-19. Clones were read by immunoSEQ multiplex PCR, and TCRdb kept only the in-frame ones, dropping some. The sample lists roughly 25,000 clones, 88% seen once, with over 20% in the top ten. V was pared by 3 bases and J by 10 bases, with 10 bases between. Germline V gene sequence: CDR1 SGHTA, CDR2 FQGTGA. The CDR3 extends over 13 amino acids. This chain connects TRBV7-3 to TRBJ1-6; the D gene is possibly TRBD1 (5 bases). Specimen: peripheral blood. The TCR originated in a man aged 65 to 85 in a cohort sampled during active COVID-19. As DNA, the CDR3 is TGTGCCAGCAGCTTCCTGGGGCACTCACCCCTCCACTTT. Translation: CASSFLGHSPLHF. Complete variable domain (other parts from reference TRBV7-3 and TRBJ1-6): GAGVSQTPSNKVTEKGKYVELRCDPISGHTALYWYRQSLGQGPEFLIYFQGTGAADDSGLPNDRFFAVRPEGSVSTLKIQRTERGDSAVYLCASSFLGHSPLHFGNGTRLTVT.